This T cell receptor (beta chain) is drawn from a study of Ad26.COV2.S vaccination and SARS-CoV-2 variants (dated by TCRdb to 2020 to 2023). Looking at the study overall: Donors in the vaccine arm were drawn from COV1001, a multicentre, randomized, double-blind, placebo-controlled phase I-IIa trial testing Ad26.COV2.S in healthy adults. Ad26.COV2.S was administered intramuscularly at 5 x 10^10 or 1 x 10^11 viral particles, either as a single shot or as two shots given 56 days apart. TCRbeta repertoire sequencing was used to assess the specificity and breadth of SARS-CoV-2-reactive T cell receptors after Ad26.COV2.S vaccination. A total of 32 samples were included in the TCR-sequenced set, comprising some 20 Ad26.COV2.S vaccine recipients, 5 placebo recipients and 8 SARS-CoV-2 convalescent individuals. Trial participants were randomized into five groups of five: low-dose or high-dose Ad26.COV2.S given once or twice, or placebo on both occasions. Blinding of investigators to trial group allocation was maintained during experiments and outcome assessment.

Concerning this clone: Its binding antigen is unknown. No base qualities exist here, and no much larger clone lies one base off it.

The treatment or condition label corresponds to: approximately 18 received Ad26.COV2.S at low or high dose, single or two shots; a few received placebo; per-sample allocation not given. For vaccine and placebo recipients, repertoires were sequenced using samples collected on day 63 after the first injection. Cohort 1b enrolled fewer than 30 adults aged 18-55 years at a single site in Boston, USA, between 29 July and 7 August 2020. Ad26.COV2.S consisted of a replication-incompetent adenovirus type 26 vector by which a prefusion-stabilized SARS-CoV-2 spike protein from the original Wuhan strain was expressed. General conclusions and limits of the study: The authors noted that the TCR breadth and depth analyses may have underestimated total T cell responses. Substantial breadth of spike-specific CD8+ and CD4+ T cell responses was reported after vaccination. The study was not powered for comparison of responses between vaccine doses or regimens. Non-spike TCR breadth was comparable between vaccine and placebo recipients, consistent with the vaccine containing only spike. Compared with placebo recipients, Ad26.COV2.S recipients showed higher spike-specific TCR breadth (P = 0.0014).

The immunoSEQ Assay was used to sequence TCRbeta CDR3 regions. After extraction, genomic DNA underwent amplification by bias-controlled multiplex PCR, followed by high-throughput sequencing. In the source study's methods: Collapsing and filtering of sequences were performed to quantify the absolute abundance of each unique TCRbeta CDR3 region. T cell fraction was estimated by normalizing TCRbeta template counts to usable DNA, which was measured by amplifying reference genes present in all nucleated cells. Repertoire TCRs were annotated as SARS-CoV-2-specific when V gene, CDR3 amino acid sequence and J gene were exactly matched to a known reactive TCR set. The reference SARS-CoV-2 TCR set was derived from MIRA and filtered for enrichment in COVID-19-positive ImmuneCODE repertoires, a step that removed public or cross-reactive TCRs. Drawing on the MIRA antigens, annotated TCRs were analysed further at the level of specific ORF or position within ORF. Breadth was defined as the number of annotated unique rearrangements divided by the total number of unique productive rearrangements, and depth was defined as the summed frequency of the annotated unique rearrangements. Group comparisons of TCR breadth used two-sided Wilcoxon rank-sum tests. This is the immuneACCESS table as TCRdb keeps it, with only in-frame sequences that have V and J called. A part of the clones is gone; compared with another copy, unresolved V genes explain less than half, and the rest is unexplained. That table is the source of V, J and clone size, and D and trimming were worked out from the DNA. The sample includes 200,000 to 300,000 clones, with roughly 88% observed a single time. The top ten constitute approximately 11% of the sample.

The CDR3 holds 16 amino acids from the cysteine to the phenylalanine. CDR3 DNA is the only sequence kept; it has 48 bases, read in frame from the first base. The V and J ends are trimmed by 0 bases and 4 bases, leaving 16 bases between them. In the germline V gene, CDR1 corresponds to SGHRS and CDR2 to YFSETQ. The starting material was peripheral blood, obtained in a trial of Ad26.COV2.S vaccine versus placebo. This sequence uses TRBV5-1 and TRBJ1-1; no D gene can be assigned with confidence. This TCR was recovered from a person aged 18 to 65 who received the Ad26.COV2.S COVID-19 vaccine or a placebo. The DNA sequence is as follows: TGCGCCAGCAGCTTGGTGGTAGGCCTGATCGGCACTGAAGCTTTCTTT. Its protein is CASSLVVGLIGTEAFF.